This T cell receptor (beta chain) was captured in a study of cytomegalovirus exposure and HLA in healthy donors. Study as a whole: Later, an analysis reported that the roughly 120 validation repertoires had used the same platform as the roughly 680 first-cohort repertoires. Findings of the study overall: Using the classifier, cytomegalovirus status was reportedly diagnosed with high specificity and sensitivity. Most sequenced TCRs were rare (though some public TCRs occurred in many donors). Listed as cytomegalovirus-associated were 164 TCR beta chains.

CDR1 LGHNA and CDR2 YNFKEQ come from the germline V gene. The CDR3 is made up of 19 amino acids. V trimming: 4 bases; J trimming: 1 base; junction bases outside the gene matches: 13. Produced via immunoSEQ multiplex PCR; TCRdb's table is partial and in-frame only. Among 200,000 to 250,000 clones listed, over 75% were seen once. With regard to this clone: Its antigen is not identified.

The material sequenced was PBMCs. The chain joins TRBV4-2 to TRBJ2-3; 11 positions agree with TRBD2. This clonotype was obtained from a woman between 18 and 29 years old in good health and CMV-seropositive. The CDR3 bases are TGTGCCAGCAGCCCCTTAGGTAGCGGGAGGGCCTTCGGCACAGATACGCAGTATTTT. Residues: CASSPLGSGRAFGTDTQYF.